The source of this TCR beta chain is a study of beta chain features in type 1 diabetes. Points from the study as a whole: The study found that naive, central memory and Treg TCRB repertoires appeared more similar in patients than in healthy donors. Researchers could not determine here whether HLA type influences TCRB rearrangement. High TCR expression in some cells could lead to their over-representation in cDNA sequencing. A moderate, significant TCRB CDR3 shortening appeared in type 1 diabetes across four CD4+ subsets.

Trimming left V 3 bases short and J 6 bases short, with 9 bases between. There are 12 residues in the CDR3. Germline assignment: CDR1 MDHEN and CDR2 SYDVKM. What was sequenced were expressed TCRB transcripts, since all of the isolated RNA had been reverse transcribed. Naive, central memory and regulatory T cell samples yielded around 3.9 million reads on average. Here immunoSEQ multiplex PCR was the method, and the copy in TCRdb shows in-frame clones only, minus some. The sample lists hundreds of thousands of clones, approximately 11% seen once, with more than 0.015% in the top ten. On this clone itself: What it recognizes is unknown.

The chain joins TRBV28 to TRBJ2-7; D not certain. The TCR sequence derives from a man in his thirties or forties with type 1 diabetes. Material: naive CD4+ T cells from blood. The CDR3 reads CASSFSVSEQYF. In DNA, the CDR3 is TGTGCCAGCAGTTTCAGCGTCTCCGAGCAGTACTTC.